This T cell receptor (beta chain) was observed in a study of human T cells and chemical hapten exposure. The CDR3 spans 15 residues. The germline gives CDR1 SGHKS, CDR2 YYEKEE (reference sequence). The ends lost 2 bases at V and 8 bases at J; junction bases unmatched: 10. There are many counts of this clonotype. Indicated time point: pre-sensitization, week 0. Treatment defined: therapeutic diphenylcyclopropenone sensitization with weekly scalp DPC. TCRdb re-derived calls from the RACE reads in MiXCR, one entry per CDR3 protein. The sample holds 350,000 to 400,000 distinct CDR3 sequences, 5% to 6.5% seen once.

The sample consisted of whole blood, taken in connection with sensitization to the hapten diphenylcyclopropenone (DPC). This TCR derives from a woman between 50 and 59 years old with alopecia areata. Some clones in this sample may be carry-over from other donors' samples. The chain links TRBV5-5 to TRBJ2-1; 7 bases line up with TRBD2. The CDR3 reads CASSFGGGPSDEQFF. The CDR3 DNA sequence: TGTGCCAGCAGCTTTGGGGGAGGGCCGTCGGATGAGCAGTTCTTC.